Below are 16 T cell receptor beta chains sequenced from a single sample in a study of T cell responses to AZD1222 COVID-19 vaccine. Only in-frame clones appear in the TCRdb table, and some are missing; sequencing was by immunoSEQ multiplex PCR. The sample includes 84,000 or so clones, approximately 88% of them seen just once. The specimen comprised peripheral blood, sampled on day 0 of AZD1222 vaccination. The source is an adult in good health.

The gene calls are TRBV7-3 and TRBJ2-2, with 8 bases lining up with TRBD2. Germline lookup yields CDR1 SGHTA and CDR2 FQGTGA. V gave up 5 bases and J gave up 1 base; unmatched junction bases: 6. The CDR3 length is 16 residues. Here the CDR3 DNA reads TGTGCCAGCAGCCCAGTCGGGGGGGAGAACACCGGGGAGCTGTTTTTT. The encoded protein is CASSPVGGENTGELFF.

This chain uses TRBV19 with TRBJ1-1, with TRBD1 as a possible D gene (5 bases). V shed 4 bases and J shed 1 base, with 10 bases lying between them. The CDR3 extends over 14 amino acids. Per germline, CDR1 LNHDA and CDR2 SQIVND (reference sequence). CDR3 DNA: TGTGCCAGTAGTAGACAGTTGACGAACACTGAAGCTTTCTTT. Translation: CASSRQLTNTEAFF.

The chain employs TRBV2 and TRBJ2-5; TRBD1 aligns across 11 bases. Germline-derived CDR1 and CDR2 are SNHLY and FYNNEI. CDR3 length: 17 residues. Trimming at V came to 11 bases and at J to 3 bases, leaving 17 bases not matched to a gene. CDR3 in amino acids: CAGFPTALGQGEETQYF. For the CDR3, the DNA is TGTGCCGGTTTCCCCACGGCATTGGGACAGGGGGAAGAGACCCAGTACTTC.

The chain uses TRBV3-1 (or the pseudogene TRBV3-2) and TRBJ1-1; perhaps TRBD1 as D (5 bases). This CDR3 contains 13 residues. With 4 bases removed from V and 6 bases from J, the gap between germline ends came to 12 bases. The germline CDR1 and CDR2 sequences are LGHDT and YNNKEL (reference sequence). The CDR3 DNA sequence: TGTGCCAGCAGCCTCGGGTTGGGGCCTGAAGCTTTCTTT. Translating gives CASSLGLGPEAFF.

This clone appeared once. V is TRBV11-2 and J is TRBJ2-7; tentative D call: TRBD2 (5 bases). Trimming shortened V by 3 bases and J by 5 bases, and 8 bases separated the two germline ends. CDR3 size: 12 residues. Germline lookup yields CDR1 SGHAT and CDR2 FQNNGV. The DNA for the CDR3 is TGTGCCAGCAGCTTGGACTCGAACGAGCAGTACTTC. This codes for CASSLDSNEQYF.

This chain links TRBV27 with TRBJ1-1; the D is unclear. V lost 6 bases and J 2 bases, leaving 10 bases between the germline ends. The CDR3 has 13 residues. The germline CDR1 and CDR2 sequences are MNHEY and SMNVEV (reference sequence). The CDR3 spells CASRRGSNTEAFF. For the CDR3, the DNA is TGTGCCAGCAGACGTGGGTCAAACACTGAAGCTTTCTTT.

The V call is TRBV19, the J call TRBJ1-5; D is possibly TRBD1 (6 bases). V was pared by 5 bases and J by 6 bases, with 17 bases between. This CDR3 has 15 residues. CDR1 and CDR2 from the germline V gene are LNHDA and SQIVND (reference sequence). CDR3 coding DNA: TGTGCCAGTAGTCCGAGGACAGAGCGCCCTCAGCCCCAGCATTTT. Its translation: CASSPRTERPQPQHF.

V usage is TRBV11-2 and J usage is TRBJ2-3; the match to TRBD2 covers 10 bases. Losses at the gene ends were 2 bases for V and 3 bases for J; bases not matched to a gene: 2. The CDR3 is 15 residues long. Germline values: CDR1 SGHAT, CDR2 FQNNGV. In DNA form, the CDR3 reads TGTGCCAGCAGCTTAATGGGACTAGCGACAGATACGCAGTATTTT. Amino acid sequence: CASSLMGLATDTQYF. The full variable domain, rest sourced from reference TRBV11-2 and TRBJ2-3, is EAGVAQSPRYKIIEKRQSVAFWCNPISGHATLYWYQQILGQGPKLLIQFQNNGVVDDSQLPKDRFSAERLKGVDSTLKIQPAKLEDSAVYLCASSLMGLATDTQYFGPGTRLTVL.

J is TRBJ2-1 and V is TRBV15; the D gene is possibly TRBD2 (6 bases). Germline V gene sequence: CDR1 LNHNV, CDR2 YYDKDF (reference sequence). The CDR3 runs 16 residues. Trimming stripped 1 base from V and 7 bases from J, with 17 bases between. For the CDR3, the DNA is TGTGCCACCAGCAGAGTCGTGGCTAGCGTAGGGAATGAGCAGTTCTTC. Amino acids: CATSRVVASVGNEQFF. The variable domain in full, completed from reference TRBV15 and TRBJ2-1, reads DAMVIQNPRYQVTQFGKPVTLSCSQTLNHNVMYWYQQKSSQAPKLLFHYYDKDFNNEADTPDNFQSRRPNTSFCFLDIRSPGLGDTAMYLCATSRVVASVGNEQFFGPGTRLTVL.

The genes are TRBV5-3 and TRBJ1-5, with a weak D call TRBD1 (5 bases). TRBV5-3 is designated an ORF whose function remains uncertain. This CDR3 comprises 20 residues. V shed 0 bases and J shed 0 bases, with 22 bases lying between them. The CDR3 is CARSLGKDSRWSYSNQPQHF. As DNA, the CDR3 is TGTGCCAGAAGCTTGGGAAAAGACAGCCGCTGGTCTTATAGCAATCAGCCCCAGCATTTT.

V usage is TRBV5-1 and J usage is TRBJ2-3, with D maybe TRBD2 (6 bases). V lost 1 base and J 3 bases, leaving 18 bases between the germline ends. Germline V gene data show CDR1 as SGHRS and CDR2 as YFSETQ. The CDR3 loop spans 17 amino acids. The CDR3 bases are TGCGCCAGCAGCTTGAACCCCGGGAGAAGTAATACAGATACGCAGTATTTT. This encodes CASSLNPGRSNTDTQYF.

This clone was observed a handful of times. This chain uses TRBV4-2 with TRBJ2-2; TRBD2 matches at 8 bases. Germline CDR1 reads LGHNA; CDR2 reads YNFKEQ. This CDR3 has 16 residues. Unmatched junction bases numbered 8, after V lost 2 bases and J lost 6 bases. The CDR3 is CASSQRSGRLSGELFF. The CDR3 DNA is TGTGCCAGCAGCCAACGGAGCGGGAGACTGTCCGGGGAGCTGTTTTTT.

The chain recombines TRBV2 with TRBJ1-1; D is unclear. The CDR3 contains 13 residues. CDR1 is SNHLY, CDR2 FYNNEI, per germline. Trimming pared 7 bases from V and 5 bases from J, leaving 14 bases between. Here the CDR3 DNA reads TGTGCCAGCAATCCTTCCGGGGTTACTGAAGCTTTCTTT. This translates into CASNPSGVTEAFF.

This chain joins TRBV14 and TRBJ1-1; weak D call: TRBD1 (5 bases). V shed 8 bases and J shed 6 bases, with 16 bases lying between them. Germline V gene data show CDR1 as SGHDN and CDR2 as FVKESK. The CDR3 runs to 13 residues. The CDR3 loop reads CASWGVGTPEAFF. For the CDR3, the DNA is TGTGCCAGCTGGGGGGTGGGGACCCCTGAAGCTTTCTTT. Full variable domain (outside the CDR3, taken from reference TRBV14 and TRBJ1-1): EAGVTQFPSHSVIEKGQTVTLRCDPISGHDNLYWYRRVMGKEIKFLLHFVKESKQDESGMPNNRFLAERTGGTYSTLKVQPAELEDSGVYFCASWGVGTPEAFFGQGTRLTVV.

This rearrangement joins TRBV6-1 to TRBJ1-4, with 9 positions matching TRBD1. Germline-derived CDR1 and CDR2 are MNHNS and SASEGT. V shed 0 bases and J 7 bases; nucleotides not matched to a gene: 9. The CDR3 length is 17 residues. The DNA for the CDR3 is TGTGCCAGCAGTGAAGCGCCGGGAGACAGGGGGAGTGAAAAACTGTTTTTT. Encoded protein: CASSEAPGDRGSEKLFF.

This chain uses TRBV30 with TRBJ1-1; D is undetermined. The V gene's germline CDR1 is GTSNPN and CDR2 SVGIG (reference sequence). V was trimmed by 1 base and J by 7 bases, leaving 7 bases between them. The CDR3 is made up of 11 amino acids. Written as DNA, the CDR3 is TGTGCCTGGAGTGAGGCAGTTGAAGCTTTCTTT. Protein: CAWSEAVEAFF.